The source of this T cell receptor (beta chain) is a study of blood T cell repertoires in COVID-19. Study information: From the United States, Italy and Spain came samples of acute and convalescent COVID-19. T cells, B-cell-depleted T cells, or PBMCs provided the cDNA or gDNA that served as material.

V shed 2 bases, J shed 9 bases, and the junction held 10 bases outside the gene matches. CDR3 length: 16 residues. Germline V lookup: CDR1 MNHNY, CDR2 SVGAGI (reference sequence). Under the authors' procedure: Amplified reference gene primers provided the basis for estimating nucleated cell counts. The table came from immunoSEQ multiplex PCR; TCRdb's copy has only in-frame clones and leaves some out. V and J calls plus clone size are reproduced from that table; the DNA served to infer D and trimming. This table holds approximately 150,000 clones, roughly 82% found once. This receptor was identified in a human donor in a cohort sampled during active COVID-19. The sample was peripheral blood. The chain combines TRBV6-6 with TRBJ2-1; TRBD2 matches 10 bases. DNA of the CDR3: TGTGCCAGCAGTTACGGCGCTAGCGGGAGACGGACTGAGCAGTTCTTC. Translating it yields CASSYGASGRRTEQFF.